This TCR beta chain came from a study of cytomegalovirus exposure and HLA in healthy donors. Study findings and constraints: Within the data, a cluster of highly shared sequence variants was likely a sequencing artifact. Most sequenced TCRs were rare (though some public TCRs occurred in many donors). Among TCR beta chains, those listed as cytomegalovirus-associated numbered about 150.

With respect to this clone: Its antigen remains unidentified.

Vbeta (60) and Jbeta (13) primers were used in the PCR. This table comes from immunoSEQ multiplex PCR, and its TCRdb copy is limited to in-frame clones, with some not included. The table shows around 140,000 clones, with roughly 80% occurring only once. Germline CDR1 and CDR2: LNHDA and SQIVND (reference sequence). V dropped 4 bases and J dropped 5 bases, with 15 bases sitting between them. This CDR3 is 15 amino acids long. The specimen was PBMCs. This chain joins TRBV19 and TRBJ1-5; the D gene is possibly TRBD1 (5 bases). This TCR derives from a woman aged 60-70 years in good health and CMV-seronegative. The CDR3 DNA follows: TGTGCCAGTAGTACCAGATACAGGTTCGATCAGCCCCAGCATTTT. This sequence encodes CASSTRYRFDQPQHF.